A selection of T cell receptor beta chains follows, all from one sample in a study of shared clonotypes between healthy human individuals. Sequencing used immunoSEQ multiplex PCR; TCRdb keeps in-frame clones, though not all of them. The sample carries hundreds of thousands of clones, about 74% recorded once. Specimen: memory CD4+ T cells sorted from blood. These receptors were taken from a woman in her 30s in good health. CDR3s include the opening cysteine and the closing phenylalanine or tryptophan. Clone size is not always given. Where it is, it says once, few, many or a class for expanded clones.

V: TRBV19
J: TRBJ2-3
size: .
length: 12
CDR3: CASSGVGDTQYF

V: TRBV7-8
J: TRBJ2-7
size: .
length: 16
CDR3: CASSSLLAGIVYEQYF

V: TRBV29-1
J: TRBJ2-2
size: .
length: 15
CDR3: CSAGARTGETGELFF

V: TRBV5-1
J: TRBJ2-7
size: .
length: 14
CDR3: CASTIQGNDYEQYF

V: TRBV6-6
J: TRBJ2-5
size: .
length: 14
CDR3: CASTPRSTEETQYF

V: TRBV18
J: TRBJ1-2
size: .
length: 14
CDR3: CASQADRENYGYTF

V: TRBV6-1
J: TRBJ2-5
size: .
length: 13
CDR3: CASSVHREGTQYF

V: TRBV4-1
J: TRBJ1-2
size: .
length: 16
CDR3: CASSQGAHSRLYGYTF

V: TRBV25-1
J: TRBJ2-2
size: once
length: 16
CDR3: CASSEYSAMNTGELFF

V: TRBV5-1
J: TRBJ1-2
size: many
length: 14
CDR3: CASSLAHRGDGYTF

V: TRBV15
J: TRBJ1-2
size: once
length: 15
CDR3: CATSRGQGLGVGYTF

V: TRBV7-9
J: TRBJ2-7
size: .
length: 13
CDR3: CASSFPPTYEQYF

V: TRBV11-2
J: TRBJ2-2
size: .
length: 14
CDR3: CASSAQGAVGELFF

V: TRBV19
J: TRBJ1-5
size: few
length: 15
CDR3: CASRATGFGNQPQHF

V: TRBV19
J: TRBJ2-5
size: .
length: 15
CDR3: CASSRTSGIQETQYF

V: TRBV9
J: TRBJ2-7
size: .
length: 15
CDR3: CASSVATGSSYEQYF

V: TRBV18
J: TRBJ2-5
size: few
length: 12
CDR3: CASSPIQETQYF

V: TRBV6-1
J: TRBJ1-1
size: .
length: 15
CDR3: CASDGTGEMNTEAFF

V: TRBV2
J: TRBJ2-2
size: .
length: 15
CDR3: CASRDSSQPTGELFF

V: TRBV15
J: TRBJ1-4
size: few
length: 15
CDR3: CATSRDLATGEKLFF

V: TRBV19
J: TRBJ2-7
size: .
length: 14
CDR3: CASKPGGPSGEQYF

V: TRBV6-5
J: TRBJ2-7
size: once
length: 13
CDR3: CASSYRGAYEQYF

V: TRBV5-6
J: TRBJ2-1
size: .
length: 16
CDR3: CASSWERPVFNSEQFF

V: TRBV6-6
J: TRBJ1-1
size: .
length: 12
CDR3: CASSTRGREAFF

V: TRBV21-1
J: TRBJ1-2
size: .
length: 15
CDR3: CASSARQGILYGYTF

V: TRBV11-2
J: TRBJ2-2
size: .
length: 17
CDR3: CASSSLGLRSNTGELFF

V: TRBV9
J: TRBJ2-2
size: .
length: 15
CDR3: CASSFSGGNTGELFF

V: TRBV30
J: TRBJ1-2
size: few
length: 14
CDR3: CAWSGDRRAYGYTF

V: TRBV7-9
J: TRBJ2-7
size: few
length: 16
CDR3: CASSETAGVRAYEQYF

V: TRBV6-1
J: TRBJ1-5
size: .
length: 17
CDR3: CASSEKAGGISNQPQHF

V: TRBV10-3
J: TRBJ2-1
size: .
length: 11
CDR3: CAISDRNEQFF

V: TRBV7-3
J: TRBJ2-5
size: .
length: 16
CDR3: CASSSRGSGIRETQYF

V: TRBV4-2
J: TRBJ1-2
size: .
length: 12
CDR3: CASSQADGGYTF

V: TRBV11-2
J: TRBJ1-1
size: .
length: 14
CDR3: CASSSPRTGVEAFF

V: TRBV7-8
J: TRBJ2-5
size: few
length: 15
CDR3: CASSLVPALQETQYF

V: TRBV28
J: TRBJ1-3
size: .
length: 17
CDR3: CASSFFPRNRGRNTIYF

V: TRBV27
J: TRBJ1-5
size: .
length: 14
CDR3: CASSFPYSNQPQHF

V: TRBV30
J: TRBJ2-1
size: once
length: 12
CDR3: CAWSVLWDEQFF

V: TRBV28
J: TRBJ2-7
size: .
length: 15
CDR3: CASRGQGQASYEQYF

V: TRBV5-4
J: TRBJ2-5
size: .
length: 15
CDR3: CASSRDPESQETQYF

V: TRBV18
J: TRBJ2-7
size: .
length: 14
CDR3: CASSPRATGYEQYF

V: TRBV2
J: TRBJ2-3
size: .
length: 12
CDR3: CASRDPLVTQYF

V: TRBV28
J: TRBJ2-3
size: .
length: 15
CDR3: CASSPTGGFTDTQYF

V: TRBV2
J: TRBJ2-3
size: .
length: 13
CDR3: CASSANPTDTQYF

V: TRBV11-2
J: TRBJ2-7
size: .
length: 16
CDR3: CASSLSILALGYEQYF

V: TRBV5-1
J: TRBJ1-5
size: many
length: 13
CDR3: CASSRDTNQPQHF

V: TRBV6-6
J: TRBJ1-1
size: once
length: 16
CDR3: CASSYGTGRRYTEAFF

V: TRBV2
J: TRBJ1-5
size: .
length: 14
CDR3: CASSEVSSGQPQHF

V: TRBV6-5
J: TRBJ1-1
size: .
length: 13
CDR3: CASSRPTNTEAFF

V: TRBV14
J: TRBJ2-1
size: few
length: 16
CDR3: CASSQRQASLYNEQFF

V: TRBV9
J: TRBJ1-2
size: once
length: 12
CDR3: CASSVSGSGYTF

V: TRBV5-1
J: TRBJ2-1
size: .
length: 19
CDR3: CASSLVPTSGRVSYNEQFF

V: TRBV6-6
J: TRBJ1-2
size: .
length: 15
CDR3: CASSYSPGGANGYTF

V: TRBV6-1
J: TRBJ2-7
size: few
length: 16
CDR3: CASSEAGGTGLYEQYF

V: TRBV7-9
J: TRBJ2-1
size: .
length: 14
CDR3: CASSPPAQVGEQFF

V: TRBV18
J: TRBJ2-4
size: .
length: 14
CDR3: CASSQLALKDIQYF

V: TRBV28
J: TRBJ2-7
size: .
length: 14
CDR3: CASSPPGGRYEQYF

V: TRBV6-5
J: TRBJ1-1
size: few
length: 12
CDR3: CASRYRNTEAFF